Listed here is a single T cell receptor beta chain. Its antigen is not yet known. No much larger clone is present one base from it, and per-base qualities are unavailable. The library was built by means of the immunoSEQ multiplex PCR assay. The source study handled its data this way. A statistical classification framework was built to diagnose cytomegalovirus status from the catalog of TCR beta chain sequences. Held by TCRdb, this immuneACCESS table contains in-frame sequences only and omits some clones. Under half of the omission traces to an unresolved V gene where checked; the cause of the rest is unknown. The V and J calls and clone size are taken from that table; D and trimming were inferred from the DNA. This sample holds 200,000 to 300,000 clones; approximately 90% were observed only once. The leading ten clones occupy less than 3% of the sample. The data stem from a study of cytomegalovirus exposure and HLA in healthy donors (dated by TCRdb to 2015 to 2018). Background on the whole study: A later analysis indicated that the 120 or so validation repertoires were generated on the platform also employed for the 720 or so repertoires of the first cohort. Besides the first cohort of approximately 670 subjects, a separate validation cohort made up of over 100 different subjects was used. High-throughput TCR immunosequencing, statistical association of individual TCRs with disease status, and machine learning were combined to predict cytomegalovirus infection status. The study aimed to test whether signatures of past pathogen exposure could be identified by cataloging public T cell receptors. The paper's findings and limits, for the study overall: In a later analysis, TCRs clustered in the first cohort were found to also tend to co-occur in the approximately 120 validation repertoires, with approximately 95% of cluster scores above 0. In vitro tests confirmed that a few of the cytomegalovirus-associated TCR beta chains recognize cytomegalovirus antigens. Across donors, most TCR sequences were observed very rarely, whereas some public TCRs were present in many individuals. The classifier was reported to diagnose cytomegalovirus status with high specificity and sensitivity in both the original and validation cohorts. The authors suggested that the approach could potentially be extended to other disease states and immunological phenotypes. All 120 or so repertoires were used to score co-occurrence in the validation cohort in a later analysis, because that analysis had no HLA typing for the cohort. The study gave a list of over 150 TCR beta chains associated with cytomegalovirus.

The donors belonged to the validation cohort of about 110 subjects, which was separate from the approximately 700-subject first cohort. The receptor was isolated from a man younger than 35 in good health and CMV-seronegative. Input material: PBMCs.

The DNA is TGTGCCATCACGGGGACAGGGGACGGAAACACCATATATTTT. Its protein product is CAITGTGDGNTIYF. Recombination linked TRBV10-3 to TRBJ1-3; 10 middle bases align to TRBD1. At the junction V is shortened by 7 bases and J by 4 bases; bases outside the gene matches: 4. CDR3 length: 14 amino acids, cysteine to phenylalanine. The only DNA kept is the CDR3, 42 bases in frame from the first base. From the germline V gene, CDR1 is ENHRY and CDR2 is SYGVKD.